This record covers a single TCR beta chain. Which antigen it targets is not known. Base qualities are not provided; no much larger clone lies one nucleotide away. Taken from the germline V gene, the CDR1 and CDR2 loops are KGHSH and LQKENI. A distance of 18 bases separates the germline ends of V and J, which lose 6 bases and 4 bases respectively. The CDR3 runs 15 residues from the cysteine to the phenylalanine. CDR3 DNA only is kept here, 45 bases in frame from base 1. The sample comes from a study of T cells in localized non-small cell lung cancer (TCRdb year 2020). A note on the overall study: The study examined T cell repertoires in approximately 240 patients with early-stage NSCLC and compared tumors with uninvolved tumor-adjacent lungs. NSCLC patients had a mean age of roughly 64 years, and approximately 140 were male and 85 to 110 female. The cohort consisted of roughly 240 treatment-naive NSCLC patients whose localized lung tumors had been resected. Overall results and qualifications from the work: A median of roughly 60 of the top 100 tumor clones turned up in the paired uninvolved adjacent lung, and fewer than 35 of those clones also ranked among the top 100 of that same adjacent lung. Higher blood T cell density associated with longer overall survival, while higher adjacent-lung clonality associated with shorter survival. Because the study design was exploratory, TCR variables were selected using unadjusted p-values without false-discovery rate correction. Because multi-region tumor sequencing was not done, intratumor heterogeneity could not be ruled out. The highest T cell clonality was observed in uninvolved tumor-adjacent lung, where clonality exceeded that of tumor, suggesting that antigenic responses were more focused in uninvolved tumor-adjacent lung.

The immunoSEQ Assay was used to sequence TCR beta CDR3 regions from DNA. The source study handled its data this way. To compute T cell density, TCR beta template counts were normalized to usable DNA, which was estimated by amplifying housekeeping genes. Richness was estimated using the preseqR package, with extrapolation to 400,000 templates for PBMC samples and to 120,000 templates for tissue samples. Clonality was defined by subtracting Pielou's evenness from one. Tissue-enriched TCRs were identified by differential abundance testing using productive amino-acid clonotypes, minimum total count 5 and alpha 0.1. Repertoire overlap between compartments was quantified with the Jaccard Index and Morisita Overlap Index. GLIPH clustered TCR beta CDR3s with public tetramer-defined viral CDR3s; viral motifs required at least three viral sequences plus V-gene enrichment. This immuneACCESS table, as held by TCRdb, lists in-frame sequences with V and J called but not all clones. Of the missing ones, under half trace to an unresolved V gene in checked studies; the others have no known cause. V and J calls plus clone size are reproduced from that table; the DNA served to infer D and trimming. The sample profile shows about 18,000 clones; 90% to 95% of them were found once. Less than 3% of the sample is held by the ten biggest clonotypes.

At diagnosis, peripheral blood, uninvolved tumor-adjacent lung and tumor were collected and were preserved as a mix of fresh-frozen and FFPE material. For TCR repertoire profiling, the blood samples were analyzed as peripheral blood mononuclear cells. The chain uses TRBV18 and TRBJ1-1; the D gene is perhaps TRBD1, from 5 matching bases. This clonotype was sampled from a woman aged 35-75 years with stage I lung adenocarcinoma. The material was peripheral blood, obtained before any cancer treatment. The DNA sequence is TGTGCCAGCTCTAGGCAGGGAGGCCAGGGCACTGAAGCTTTCTTT. It translates to CASSRQGGQGTEAFF.